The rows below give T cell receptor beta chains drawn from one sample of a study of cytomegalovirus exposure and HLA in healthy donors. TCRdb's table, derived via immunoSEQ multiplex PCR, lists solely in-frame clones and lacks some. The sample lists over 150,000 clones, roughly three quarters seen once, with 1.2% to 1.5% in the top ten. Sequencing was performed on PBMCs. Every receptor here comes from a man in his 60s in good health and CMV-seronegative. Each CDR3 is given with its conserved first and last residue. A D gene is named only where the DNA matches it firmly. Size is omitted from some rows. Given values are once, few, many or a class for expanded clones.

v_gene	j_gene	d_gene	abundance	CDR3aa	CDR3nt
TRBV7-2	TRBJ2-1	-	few	CASSSLTGVGNEQFF	TGTGCCAGCAGCTCCCTTACGGGAGTAGGTAATGAGCAGTTCTTC
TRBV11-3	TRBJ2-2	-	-	CASSSGEERNTGELFF	TGTGCCAGCAGCTCAGGGGAAGAACGGAACACCGGGGAGCTGTTTTTT
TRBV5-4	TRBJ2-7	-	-	CASSLAGGEQYF	TGTGCCAGCAGCTTGGCCGGGGGCGAGCAGTACTTC
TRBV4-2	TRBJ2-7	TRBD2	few	CASSQVLGTSAHEQYF	TGTGCCAGCAGCCAAGTTCTCGGGACTAGTGCCCACGAGCAGTACTTC
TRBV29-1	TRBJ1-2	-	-	CSVGQGFGYTF	TGCAGCGTTGGGCAGGGCTTTGGCTACACCTTC
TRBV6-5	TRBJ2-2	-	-	CASSRPGPTGELFF	TGTGCCAGCAGCCGCCCAGGGCCCACCGGGGAGCTGTTTTTT
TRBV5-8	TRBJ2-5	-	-	CASSFLYGDSAQETQYF	TGTGCCAGCAGCTTTCTTTACGGAGATTCCGCCCAAGAGACCCAGTACTTC
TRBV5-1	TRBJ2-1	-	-	CASSLDQGEASEQFF	TGCGCCAGCAGCTTGGATCAGGGCGAGGCTAGTGAGCAGTTCTTC
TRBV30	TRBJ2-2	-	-	CAWSVGQGEGGELFF	TGTGCCTGGAGTGTAGGGCAGGGTGAAGGCGGGGAGCTGTTTTTT
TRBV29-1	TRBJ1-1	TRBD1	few	CSVAQGGAVTEAFF	TGCAGCGTTGCTCAGGGGGGAGCTGTCACTGAAGCTTTCTTT
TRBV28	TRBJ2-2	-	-	CASSPQGLMNTGELFF	TGTGCCAGCAGTCCGCAGGGACTGATGAACACCGGGGAGCTGTTTTTT
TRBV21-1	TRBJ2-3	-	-	CASSNLATQYF	TGTGCCAGCAGCAACCTAGCCACGCAGTATTTT
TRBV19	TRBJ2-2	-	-	CASSISSSTGELFF	TGTGCCAGTAGTATATCATCTAGCACCGGGGAGCTGTTTTTT
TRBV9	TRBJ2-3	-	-	CASSVLGGARTDTQYF	TGTGCCAGCAGCGTCCTGGGGGGGGCCCGCACAGATACGCAGTATTTT
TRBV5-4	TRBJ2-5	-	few	CASSQQGAQETQYF	TGTGCCAGCAGCCAACAGGGAGCACAAGAGACCCAGTACTTC
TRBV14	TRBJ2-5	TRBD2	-	CASSPRAGGSTQYF	TGTGCCAGCAGCCCCCGAGCGGGAGGTTCAACCCAGTACTTC
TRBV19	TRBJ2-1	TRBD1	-	CASSTGRGRFFNEQFF	TGTGCCAGTAGTACCGGCAGGGGGCGGTTCTTCAATGAGCAGTTCTTC
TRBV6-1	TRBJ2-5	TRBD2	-	CASSEDTRRLAGRETQYF	TGTGCCAGCAGTGAAGACACGCGGCGGCTAGCGGGAAGGGAGACCCAGTACTTC
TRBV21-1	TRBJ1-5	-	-	CASSRRTGVQPQHF	TGTGCCAGCAGCAGGAGGACAGGGGTACAGCCCCAGCATTTT
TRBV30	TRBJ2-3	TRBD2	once	CAWVRLAADTQYF	TGTGCCTGGGTACGTCTAGCGGCAGATACGCAGTATTTT
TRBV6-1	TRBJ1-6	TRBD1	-	CASTQDRLNSPLHF	TGTGCCAGCACCCAGGACAGGCTTAATTCACCCCTCCACTTT
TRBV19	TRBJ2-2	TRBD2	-	CASSMWGAGGLDTGELFF	TGTGCCAGTAGTATGTGGGGGGCGGGGGGGCTGGACACCGGGGAGCTGTTTTTT
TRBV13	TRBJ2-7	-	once	CASSLGPAVYEQYF	TGTGCCAGCAGCTTAGGTCCGGCGGTCTACGAGCAGTACTTC
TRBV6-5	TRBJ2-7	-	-	CASRRNYEQYF	TGTGCCAGCAGGCGTAACTACGAGCAGTACTTC
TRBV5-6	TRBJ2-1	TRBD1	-	CASSLLDRVGNEQFF	TGTGCCAGCAGCTTACTGGACAGGGTTGGCAATGAGCAGTTCTTC
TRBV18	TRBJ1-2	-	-	CASSPPGAGYGYTF	TGTGCCAGCTCACCACCCGGAGCTGGATATGGCTACACCTTC